The 15 T cell receptor beta chains below come from one sample, sequenced in a study of blood T cell repertoires in COVID-19. Sequencing used immunoSEQ multiplex PCR; TCRdb keeps in-frame clones, though not all of them. The sample holds 250,000 to 350,000 clones; around 90% are singletons and the top ten take 5% to 7%. The sample was peripheral blood. The receptors stem from a man aged 18 to 29 who had recovered from COVID-19.

The V and J genes are TRBV11-1 and TRBJ2-1, with 15 positions matching TRBD2. The CDR3 length is 16 residues. V trimming: 4 bases; J trimming: 9 bases; junction bases outside the gene matches: 7. The V gene's germline CDR1 is SGHAT and CDR2 FQDESV (reference sequence). This CDR3 is CASSWTSGRAIVEQFF. The CDR3 DNA reads TGTGCCAGCAGCTGGACTAGCGGGAGGGCCATAGTTGAGCAGTTCTTC. The full variable domain, its missing parts supplied by reference TRBV11-1 and TRBJ2-1, is EAEVAQSPRYKITEKSQAVAFWCDPISGHATLYWYRQILGQGPELLVQFQDESVVDDSQLPKDRFSAERLKGVDSTLKIQPAELGDSAMYLCASSWTSGRAIVEQFFGPGTRLTVL.

This chain uses TRBV6-5 with TRBJ1-3, with 7 bases that match TRBD1. V trimming: 7 bases; J trimming: 4 bases; junction bases outside the gene matches: 7. This CDR3 comprises 14 residues. The germline V gene encodes CDR1 MNHEY and CDR2 SVGAGI. In DNA, the CDR3 is TGTGCCAGCATTCTAGGGACAGCCGGAAACACCATATATTTT. Amino acid sequence: CASILGTAGNTIYF.

The V call is TRBV7-3, the J call TRBJ2-5, with D tentatively TRBD1 (5 bases). The CDR3 runs 15 residues. Looked up from germline, CDR1 is SGHTA and CDR2 is FQGTGA. Trimming left V 2 bases short and J 2 bases short, with 12 bases between. The CDR3 sequence: CASSLQGSLQETQYF. As DNA, the CDR3 is TGTGCCAGCAGCTTACAGGGCTCTCTACAAGAGACCCAGTACTTC.

V gene TRBV21-1 combines with J gene TRBJ2-6; whether TRBD1, the table's D call, matches the DNA was not checked. TRBV21-1 is deemed a pseudogene. The length of the CDR3 is 17 residues. This CDR3 reads CASSHGQGAPGANVLTF. Here the CDR3 DNA reads TGTGCCAGCAGCCACGGACAGGGGGCGCCTGGGGCCAACGTCCTGACTTTC.

The chain has TRBV4-1 and TRBJ2-2, with 7 positions matching TRBD1. The CDR3 totals 18 residues. V was clipped by 3 bases and J by 10 bases; unmatched bases: 20. Germline lookup yields CDR1 MGHRA and CDR2 YSYEKL. CDR3 bases: TGCGCCAGCAGCCACACAGGGGCCATCCGGCCTCTCCCATTGGAGCTGTTTTTT. Translated: CASSHTGAIRPLPLELFF.

The V and J genes are TRBV11-2 and TRBJ2-1, with TRBD2 matching over 9 bases. The CDR3 sequence is 15 residues long. The V and J ends lost 8 bases and 1 base, in that order; junction bases with no gene match: 6. Germline V CDR1 and CDR2: SGHAT, FQNNGV. CDR3 residues: CASAYSGSSYNEQFF. CDR3 DNA sequence: TGTGCCAGCGCCTATAGCGGGAGTTCCTACAATGAGCAGTTCTTC. Full variable domain (remainder filled in from reference TRBV11-2 and TRBJ2-1): EAGVAQSPRYKIIEKRQSVAFWCNPISGHATLYWYQQILGQGPKLLIQFQNNGVVDDSQLPKDRFSAERLKGVDSTLKIQPAKLEDSAVYLCASAYSGSSYNEQFFGPGTRLTVL.

V usage is TRBV6-5 and J usage is TRBJ1-3; D remains ambiguous. Trimming cost V 6 bases and J 0 bases, with 6 bases left between them. Looked up from germline, CDR1 is MNHEY and CDR2 is SVGAGI. The CDR3 is 13 residues long. CDR3 residues: CASREHSGNTIYF. The CDR3 coding sequence is TGTGCCAGCAGGGAGCACTCTGGAAACACCATATATTTT.

The chain employs TRBV3-1 (or the pseudogene TRBV3-2) and TRBJ1-3, with D unresolved. This CDR3 comprises 16 residues. With 4 bases removed from V and 0 bases from J, the gap between germline ends came to 13 bases. CDR1 and CDR2 (germline): LGHDT, YNNKEL (reference sequence). Here the CDR3 reads CASSPKIPSSGNTIYF. CDR3 bases: TGTGCCAGCAGCCCCAAGATCCCGAGCTCTGGAAACACCATATATTTT.

Here the CDR3 DNA reads TGTGCCAGTAGTAGCGGGTTCACCGGGGAGCTGTTTTTT. Its protein product is CASSSGFTGELFF. The chain links TRBV19 to TRBJ2-2; possible D gene TRBD2, 5 bases. The CDR3 runs 13 residues. In germline, CDR1 is LNHDA, CDR2 SQIVND (reference sequence). The ends were cut back, 4 bases at V and 4 bases at J, with 7 bases in the middle. Combining the CDR3 with reference TRBV19 and TRBJ2-2 gives the whole variable domain DGGITQSPKYLFRKEGQNVTLSCEQNLNHDAMYWYRQDPGQGLRLIYYSQIVNDFQKGDIAEGYSVSREKKESFPLTVTSAQKNPTAFYLCASSSGFTGELFFGEGSRLTVL.

The rearrangement joins TRBV3-1 (or the pseudogene TRBV3-2) to TRBJ1-6; D is ambiguous. The CDR3 is 14 residues long. Looked up from germline, CDR1 is LGHDT and CDR2 is YNNKEL (reference sequence). V lost 2 bases and J 10 bases, leaving 12 bases between the germline ends. The CDR3 region has the DNA TGTGCCAGCAGCCAACCGGGGTTGAGGTCACCCCTCCACTTT. Translation gives CASSQPGLRSPLHF.

CDR3 protein: CASRLGAYNEQFF. The DNA for the CDR3 is TGTGCCAGCCGATTGGGGGCTTACAATGAGCAGTTCTTC. The chain employs TRBV27 and TRBJ2-1; possible D gene TRBD1, 6 bases. The CDR3 extends over 13 amino acids. Germline loops: CDR1 MNHEY, CDR2 SMNVEV (reference sequence). With 8 bases removed from V and 4 bases from J, the gap between germline ends came to 12 bases.

The V and J genes are TRBV4-1 and TRBJ1-4; TRBD1 might be the D (5 bases). CDR3 size: 15 residues. The V end was cut by 4 bases, the J end by 2 bases, with 11 bases between. Germline loops: CDR1 MGHRA, CDR2 YSYEKL. The DNA for the CDR3 is TGCGCCAGCAGCCTTGCAGGGCAGACTAATGAAAAACTGTTTTTT. This encodes CASSLAGQTNEKLFF.

J is TRBJ1-2 and V is TRBV19, with TRBD1 matching 9 bases. There are 15 residues in the CDR3. Germline CDR1 reads LNHDA; CDR2 reads SQIVND (reference sequence). V was clipped by 6 bases and J by 4 bases; unmatched bases: 9. The CDR3 sequence is CASSPRGQGLYGYTF. CDR3 DNA: TGTGCCAGTAGCCCCCGGGGACAGGGACTCTATGGCTACACCTTC.

The genes are TRBV9 and TRBJ1-1; D gene unclear. CDR1 and CDR2 (germline): SGDLS, YYNGEE. The CDR3 sequence is 13 residues long. Trimming took 0 bases from V and 1 from J, leaving 4 bases between them. The CDR3 loop reads CASSVEPNTEAFF. The CDR3 region has the DNA TGTGCCAGCAGCGTAGAGCCGAACACTGAAGCTTTCTTT.

The J gene is TRBJ2-3, the V gene TRBV7-2, with D tentatively TRBD1 (6 bases). This CDR3 has 15 amino acids. V lost 5 bases and J lost 2, with 14 bases in between. The germline V gene encodes CDR1 SGHTA and CDR2 FQGNSA. Here the CDR3 DNA reads TGTGCCAGCAGCCCTTGGGGACAACTCACAGATACGCAGTATTTT. Amino acids: CASSPWGQLTDTQYF.